The clone carrying this T cell receptor beta chain was observed a handful of times. What it binds is unknown. TCRdb re-called the 5' RACE reads with MiXCR, one entry per CDR3 protein. The sample holds 180,000 or so distinct CDR3 sequences, 11% seen once. The data are from a study of T-cell memory formation after mild COVID-19. Germline CDR1 and CDR2: LGHNA and YNFKEQ. The CDR3 is made up of 18 amino acids. The trim removed 3 bases at V and 7 bases at J, leaving 13 bases unmatched. Study-wide findings and caveats: That cross-reactive memory joined was suggested by some responding clones appearing in pre-infection memory. Shrinking CD4+ clones resided mostly in CM and EM, and CD8+ ones in EMRA. Clones that got smaller from day 15 to 85 had even CD4/CD8, while clones growing later tipped toward CD4+.

The source of this sequence is a man younger than 30 who had mild COVID-19 (a few samples of this study predate the infection). Cell type and time point are not known. Sequencing was done on a sample of PBMCs or a T cell subset sorted from them (not recorded which). This sequence joins TRBV4-2 and TRBJ2-2; 11 bases align to TRBD2. The CDR3 DNA is TGTGCCAGCAGCCAGGAGAAAATTAGCGGGGGGGCCATCGGGGAGCTGTTTTTT. As protein: CASSQEKISGGAIGELFF.